Listed below are T cell receptor beta chains from one sample, sequenced in a study of cytomegalovirus exposure and HLA in healthy donors. Sequencing was performed with immunoSEQ multiplex PCR; in TCRdb, only in-frame clones are kept and a portion is missing. This table has some 240,000 clones, less than 90% appearing once. Source material: PBMCs. The receptors derive from a woman between 18 and 29 years old in good health and CMV-seronegative. Each CDR3 is given without its conserved first and last residue. Each record gives: clone size, V gene, J gene, CDR3 protein. Size is omitted from some rows. Given values are once, few, many or a class for expanded clones.

abundance: NA; v_gene: TRBV5-6; j_gene: TRBJ2-3; CDR3aa: ASSDDRVADTQY
abundance: NA; v_gene: TRBV11-2; j_gene: TRBJ2-3; CDR3aa: ASSLGLLSGGEGDTQY
abundance: few; v_gene: TRBV7-6; j_gene: TRBJ2-7; CDR3aa: ASSPGTSVYEQY
abundance: NA; v_gene: TRBV13; j_gene: TRBJ1-3; CDR3aa: ASSPDGGPYSGNTIY
abundance: NA; v_gene: TRBV25-1; j_gene: TRBJ1-4; CDR3aa: ASSESEGGRKLF
abundance: NA; v_gene: TRBV11-3; j_gene: TRBJ2-3; CDR3aa: ASSLGLAGRGGPDTQY
abundance: once; v_gene: TRBV6-5; j_gene: TRBJ1-1; CDR3aa: ASSYDRSVNTEAF
abundance: NA; v_gene: TRBV20-1; j_gene: TRBJ1-1; CDR3aa: SAGLGPEAF
abundance: NA; v_gene: TRBV28; j_gene: TRBJ1-1; CDR3aa: ASRSTGTANTEAF
abundance: NA; v_gene: TRBV6-6; j_gene: TRBJ1-1; CDR3aa: ASRKEQGTSEAF
abundance: NA; v_gene: TRBV2; j_gene: TRBJ2-1; CDR3aa: ASRAAVPGLAINYNEQF
abundance: NA; v_gene: TRBV12-1; j_gene: TRBJ1-5; CDR3aa: ASSPPDSGRNQPQH
abundance: NA; v_gene: TRBV30; j_gene: TRBJ2-2; CDR3aa: AWRSQGIGELF
abundance: NA; v_gene: TRBV29-1; j_gene: TRBJ1-1; CDR3aa: SVEDQGSEDTEAF
abundance: NA; v_gene: TRBV7-2; j_gene: TRBJ2-7; CDR3aa: ASSLAGLAAPNSYEQY
abundance: once; v_gene: TRBV2; j_gene: TRBJ1-2; CDR3aa: ASSEIRQS
abundance: once; v_gene: TRBV28; j_gene: TRBJ1-1; CDR3aa: ASSLYGQGTQSIEAF
abundance: once; v_gene: TRBV4-1; j_gene: TRBJ1-1; CDR3aa: ASSQDGRGGGLNTEAF
abundance: NA; v_gene: TRBV2; j_gene: TRBJ2-7; CDR3aa: ASSIGRNYFYEQY
abundance: many; v_gene: TRBV7-9; j_gene: TRBJ2-1; CDR3aa: ASSPRGLAGDRNEQF
abundance: NA; v_gene: TRBV2; j_gene: TRBJ2-5; CDR3aa: ASTKQGQKAETQY
abundance: NA; v_gene: TRBV2; j_gene: TRBJ1-2; CDR3aa: ASTLGQSNYGYT
abundance: NA; v_gene: TRBV4-1; j_gene: TRBJ1-1; CDR3aa: ASSHRQSIRTEAF
abundance: NA; v_gene: TRBV5-6; j_gene: TRBJ1-2; CDR3aa: ASSVWDRGGYGYT
abundance: NA; v_gene: TRBV7-9; j_gene: TRBJ2-1; CDR3aa: ASSLAGAGVNEQF
abundance: NA; v_gene: TRBV2; j_gene: TRBJ1-2; CDR3aa: ASSVEQLYGYT
abundance: many; v_gene: TRBV19; j_gene: TRBJ2-7; CDR3aa: ASSGGLSYEQY
abundance: NA; v_gene: TRBV9; j_gene: TRBJ1-2; CDR3aa: ASSPSFGDYGYT
abundance: NA; v_gene: TRBV7-6; j_gene: TRBJ1-4; CDR3aa: ASSLAPPERWGKREKLF
abundance: once; v_gene: TRBV28; j_gene: TRBJ2-1; CDR3aa: ASLRTSGRINNEQF
abundance: NA; v_gene: TRBV6-1; j_gene: TRBJ1-4; CDR3aa: ASSDRGGEKLF
abundance: NA; v_gene: TRBV30; j_gene: TRBJ1-5; CDR3aa: AWLRAGTNQPQH
abundance: once; v_gene: TRBV2; j_gene: TRBJ1-4; CDR3aa: ASSRDRGLEKLF